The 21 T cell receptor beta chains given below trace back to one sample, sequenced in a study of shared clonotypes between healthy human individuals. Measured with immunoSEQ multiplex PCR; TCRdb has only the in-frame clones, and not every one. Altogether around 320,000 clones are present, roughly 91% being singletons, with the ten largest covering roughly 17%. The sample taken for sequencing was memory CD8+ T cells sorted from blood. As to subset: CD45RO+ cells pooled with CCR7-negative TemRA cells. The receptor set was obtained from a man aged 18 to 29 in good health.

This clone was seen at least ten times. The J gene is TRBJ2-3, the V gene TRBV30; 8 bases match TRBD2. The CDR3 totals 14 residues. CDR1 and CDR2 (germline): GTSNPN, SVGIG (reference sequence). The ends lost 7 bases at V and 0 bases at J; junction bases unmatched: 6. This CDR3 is CASSGSSSTDTQYF. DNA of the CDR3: TGTGCCTCCAGCGGGAGCTCTAGCACAGATACGCAGTATTTT. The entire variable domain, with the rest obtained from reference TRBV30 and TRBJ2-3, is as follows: SQTIHQWPATLVQPVGSPLSLECTVEGTSNPNLYWYRQAAGRGLQLLFYSVGIGQISSEVPQNLSASRPQDRQFILSSKKLLLSDSGFYLCASSGSSSTDTQYFGPGTRLTVL.

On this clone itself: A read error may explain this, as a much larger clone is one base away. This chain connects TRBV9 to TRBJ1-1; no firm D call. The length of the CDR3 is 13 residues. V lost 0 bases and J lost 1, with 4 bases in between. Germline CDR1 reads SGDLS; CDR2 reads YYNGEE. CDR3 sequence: CASSVGWNTEAFF. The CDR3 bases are TGTGCCAGCAGCGTAGGATGGAACACTGAAGCTTTCTTT. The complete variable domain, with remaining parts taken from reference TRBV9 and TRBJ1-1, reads DSGVTQTPKHLITATGQRVTLRCSPRSGDLSVYWYQQSLDQGLQFLIQYYNGEERAKGNILERFSAQQFPDLHSELNLSSLELGDSALYFCASSVGWNTEAFFGQGTRLTVV.

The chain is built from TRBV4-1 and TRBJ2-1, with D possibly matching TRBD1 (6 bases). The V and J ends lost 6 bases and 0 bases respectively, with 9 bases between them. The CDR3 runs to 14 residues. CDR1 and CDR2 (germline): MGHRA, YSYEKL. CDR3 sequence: CASRDRSSYNEQFF. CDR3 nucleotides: TGCGCCAGCAGAGACAGGAGCTCCTACAATGAGCAGTTCTTC.

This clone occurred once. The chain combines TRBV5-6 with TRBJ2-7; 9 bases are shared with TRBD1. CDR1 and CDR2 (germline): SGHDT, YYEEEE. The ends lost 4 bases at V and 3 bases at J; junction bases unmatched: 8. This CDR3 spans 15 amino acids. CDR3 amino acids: CASSPSLTGGYEQYF. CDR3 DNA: TGTGCCAGCAGCCCCAGCTTGACAGGGGGCTACGAGCAGTACTTC.

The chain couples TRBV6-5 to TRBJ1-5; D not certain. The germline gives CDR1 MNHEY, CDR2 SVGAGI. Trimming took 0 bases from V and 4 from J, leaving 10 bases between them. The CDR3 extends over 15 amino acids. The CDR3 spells CASSYSAAINQPQHF. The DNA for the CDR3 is TGTGCCAGCAGTTACTCGGCAGCTATTAATCAGCCCCAGCATTTT.

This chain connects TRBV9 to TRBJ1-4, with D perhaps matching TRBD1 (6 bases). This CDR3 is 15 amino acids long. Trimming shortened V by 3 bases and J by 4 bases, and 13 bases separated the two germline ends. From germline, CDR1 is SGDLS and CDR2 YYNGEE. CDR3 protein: CASSESGTINEKLFF. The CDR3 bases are TGTGCCAGCAGCGAATCCGGGACAATTAATGAAAAACTGTTTTTT.

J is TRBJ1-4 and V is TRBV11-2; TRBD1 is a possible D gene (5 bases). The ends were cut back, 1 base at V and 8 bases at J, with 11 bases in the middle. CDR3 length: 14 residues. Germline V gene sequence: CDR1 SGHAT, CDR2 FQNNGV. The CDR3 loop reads CASSLGQGGEKLFF. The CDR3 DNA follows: TGTGCCAGCAGCTTAGGGCAGGGAGGCGAAAAACTGTTTTTT. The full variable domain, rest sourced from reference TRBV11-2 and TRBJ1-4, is EAGVAQSPRYKIIEKRQSVAFWCNPISGHATLYWYQQILGQGPKLLIQFQNNGVVDDSQLPKDRFSAERLKGVDSTLKIQPAKLEDSAVYLCASSLGQGGEKLFFGSGTQLSVL.

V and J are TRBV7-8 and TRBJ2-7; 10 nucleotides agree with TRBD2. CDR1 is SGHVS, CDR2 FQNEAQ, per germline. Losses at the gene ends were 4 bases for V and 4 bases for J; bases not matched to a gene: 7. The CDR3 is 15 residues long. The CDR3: CASSSEGLAVYEQYF. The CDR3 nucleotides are TGTGCCAGCAGCTCTGAAGGACTAGCGGTATACGAGCAGTACTTC.

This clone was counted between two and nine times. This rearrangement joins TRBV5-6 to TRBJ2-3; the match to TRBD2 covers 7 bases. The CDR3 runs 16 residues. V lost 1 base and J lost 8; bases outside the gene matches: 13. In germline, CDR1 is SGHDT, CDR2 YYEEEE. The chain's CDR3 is CASSLTREGLRGTQYF. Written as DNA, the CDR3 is TGTGCCAGCAGCTTGACGAGGGAGGGCCTAAGGGGTACGCAGTATTTT.

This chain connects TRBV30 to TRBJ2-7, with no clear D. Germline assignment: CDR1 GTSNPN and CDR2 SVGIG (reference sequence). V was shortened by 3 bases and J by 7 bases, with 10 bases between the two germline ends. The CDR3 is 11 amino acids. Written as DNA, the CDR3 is TGTGCCTGGAGCGAAATGGGGGAGCAGTACTTC. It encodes CAWSEMGEQYF.

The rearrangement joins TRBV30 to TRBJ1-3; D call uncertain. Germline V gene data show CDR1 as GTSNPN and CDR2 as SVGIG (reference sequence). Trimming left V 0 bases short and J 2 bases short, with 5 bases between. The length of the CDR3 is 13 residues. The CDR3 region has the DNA TGTGCCTGGAGTGTAGGGCCTGGAAACACCATATATTTT. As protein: CAWSVGPGNTIYF.

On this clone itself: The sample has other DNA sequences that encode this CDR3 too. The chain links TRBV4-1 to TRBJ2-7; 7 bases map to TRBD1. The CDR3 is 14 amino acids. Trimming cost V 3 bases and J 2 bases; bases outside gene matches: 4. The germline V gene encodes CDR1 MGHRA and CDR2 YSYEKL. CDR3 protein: CASSQVTGAYEQYF. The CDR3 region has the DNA TGCGCCAGCAGCCAGGTTACAGGGGCCTACGAGCAGTACTTC.

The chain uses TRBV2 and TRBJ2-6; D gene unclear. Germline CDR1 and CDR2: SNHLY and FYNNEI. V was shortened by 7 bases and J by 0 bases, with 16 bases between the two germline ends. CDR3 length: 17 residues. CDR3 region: CASIGPGSLSGANVLTF. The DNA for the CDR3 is TGTGCCAGCATTGGTCCAGGTTCCCTCTCTGGGGCCAACGTCCTGACTTTC.

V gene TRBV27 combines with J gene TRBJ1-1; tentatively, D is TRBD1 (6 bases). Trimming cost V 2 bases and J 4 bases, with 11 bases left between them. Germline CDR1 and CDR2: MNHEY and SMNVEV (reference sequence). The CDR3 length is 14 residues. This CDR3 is CASSLIQGPTEAFF. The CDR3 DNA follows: TGTGCCAGCAGTTTAATCCAGGGGCCCACTGAAGCTTTCTTT.

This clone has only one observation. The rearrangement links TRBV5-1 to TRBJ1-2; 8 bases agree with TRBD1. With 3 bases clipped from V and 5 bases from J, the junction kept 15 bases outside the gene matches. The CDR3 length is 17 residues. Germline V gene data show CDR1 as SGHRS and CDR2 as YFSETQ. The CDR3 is CASSSRQGSSKYYGYTF. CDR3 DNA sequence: TGCGCCAGCAGCTCCCGACAGGGGAGCTCCAAGTATTATGGCTACACCTTC.

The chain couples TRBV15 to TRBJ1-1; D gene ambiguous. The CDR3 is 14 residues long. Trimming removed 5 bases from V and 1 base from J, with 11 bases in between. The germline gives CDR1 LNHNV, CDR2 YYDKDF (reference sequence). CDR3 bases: TGTGCCACCAGCGCCCACAGCTCGAACACTGAAGCTTTCTTT. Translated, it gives CATSAHSSNTEAFF.

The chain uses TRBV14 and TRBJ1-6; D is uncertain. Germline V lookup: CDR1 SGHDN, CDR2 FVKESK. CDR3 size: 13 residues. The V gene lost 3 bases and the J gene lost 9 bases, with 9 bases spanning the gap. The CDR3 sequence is CASSQVPGSPLHF. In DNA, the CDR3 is TGTGCCAGCAGCCAGGTTCCGGGTTCACCCCTCCACTTT.

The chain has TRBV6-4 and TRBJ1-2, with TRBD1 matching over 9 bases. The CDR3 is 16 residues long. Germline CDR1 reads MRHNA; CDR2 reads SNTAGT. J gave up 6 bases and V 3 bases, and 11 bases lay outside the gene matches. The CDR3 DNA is TGTGCCAGCAGTGAGGGATTCGGGACAGGGATCCATGGCTACACCTTC. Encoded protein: CASSEGFGTGIHGYTF.

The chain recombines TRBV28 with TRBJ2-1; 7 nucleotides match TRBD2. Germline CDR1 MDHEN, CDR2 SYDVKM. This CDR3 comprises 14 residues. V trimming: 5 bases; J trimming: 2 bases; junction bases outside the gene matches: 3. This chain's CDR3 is CASSLADPYNEQFF. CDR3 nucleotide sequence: TGTGCCAGCAGTCTAGCGGATCCCTACAATGAGCAGTTCTTC.

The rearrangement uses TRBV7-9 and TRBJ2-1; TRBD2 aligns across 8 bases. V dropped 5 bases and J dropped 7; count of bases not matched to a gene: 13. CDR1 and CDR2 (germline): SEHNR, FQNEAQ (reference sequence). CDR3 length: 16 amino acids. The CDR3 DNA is TGTGCCAGCAGCCCGCACCCGGGACTAGAATTGAATGAGCAGTTCTTC. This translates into CASSPHPGLELNEQFF.

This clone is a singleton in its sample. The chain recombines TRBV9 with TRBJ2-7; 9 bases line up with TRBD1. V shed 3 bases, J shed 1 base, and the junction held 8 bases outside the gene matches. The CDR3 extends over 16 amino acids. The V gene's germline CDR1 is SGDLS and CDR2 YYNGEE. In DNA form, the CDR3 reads TGTGCCAGCAGCGCAGGGACAGGGTTTGAGTCCTACGAGCAGTACTTC. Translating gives CASSAGTGFESYEQYF.